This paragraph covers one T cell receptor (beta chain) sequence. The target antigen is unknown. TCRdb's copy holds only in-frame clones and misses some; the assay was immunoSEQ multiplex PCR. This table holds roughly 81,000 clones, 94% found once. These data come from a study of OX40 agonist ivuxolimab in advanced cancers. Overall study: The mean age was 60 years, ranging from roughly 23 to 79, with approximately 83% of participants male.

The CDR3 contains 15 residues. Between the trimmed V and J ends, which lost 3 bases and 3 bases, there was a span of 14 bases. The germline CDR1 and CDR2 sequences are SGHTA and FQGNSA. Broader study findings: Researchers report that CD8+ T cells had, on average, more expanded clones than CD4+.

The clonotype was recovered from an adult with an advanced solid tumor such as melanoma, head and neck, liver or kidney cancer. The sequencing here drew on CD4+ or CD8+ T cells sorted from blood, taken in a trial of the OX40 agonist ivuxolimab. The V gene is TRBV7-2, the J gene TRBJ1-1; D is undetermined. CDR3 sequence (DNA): TGTGCCAGCAGCTTCGCGGCGGGTAAGGACACTGAAGCTTTCTTT. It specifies CASSFAAGKDTEAFF.